The clone carrying this T cell receptor beta chain has more than one count but fewer than ten. Its target is not known. This sample stems from a study of vaccination effects on CD4 cells after COVID-19. On the study more broadly: Wells each received over 1.5 million PBMC, cultured with approximately 9.1 IU/ml IL-2 and roughly 10 ug/ml peptides.

Here immunoSEQ multiplex PCR was the method, and the copy in TCRdb shows in-frame clones only, minus some. Here the sample spans tens of thousands of clones, 65% to 75% being singletons. Trimming pared 0 bases from V and 1 base from J, leaving 13 bases between. CDR3 length equals 16 residues. Germline loops: CDR1 SGHRS, CDR2 YFSETQ. Culture proceeded for more than nine days, and CD4+ T cells were then isolated. Nobody among the vaccine recipients had prior SARS-CoV-2 infection (nucleocapsid antibodies were negative). On day 3 and again on day 7, half the medium was replaced with IL-2 medium. This TCR derives from a human donor who received a COVID-19 vaccine. This chain connects TRBV5-1 to TRBJ1-1, with a tentative D call TRBD1 (5 bases). This material consisted of CD4+ T cells from PBMCs cultured without peptide, taken before COVID-19 vaccination. CDR3 DNA: TGCGCCAGCAGCTTGGCCACAAAAGACAGGAACACTGAAGCTTTCTTT. This sequence encodes CASSLATKDRNTEAFF.